This TCR beta chain was identified in a study of technical replicates of blood from several donors. Germline V gene sequence: CDR1 MDHEN, CDR2 SYDVKM. Trimming pared 6 bases from V and 3 bases from J, leaving 13 bases between. The CDR3 consists of 14 residues. Sequencing used immunoSEQ multiplex PCR; TCRdb keeps in-frame clones, though not all of them. The repertoire holds 85,000 to 100,000 clones, with 90% to 97% as singletons. The rearrangement links TRBV28 to TRBJ2-3, with D possibly matching TRBD2 (7 bases). The sequenced material came from T cells isolated from PBMCs. The source is a human donor in good health. Here the CDR3 reads CASRRGGGTDTQYF. For the CDR3, the DNA is TGTGCCAGCAGGAGGGGGGGCGGGACAGATACGCAGTATTTT.